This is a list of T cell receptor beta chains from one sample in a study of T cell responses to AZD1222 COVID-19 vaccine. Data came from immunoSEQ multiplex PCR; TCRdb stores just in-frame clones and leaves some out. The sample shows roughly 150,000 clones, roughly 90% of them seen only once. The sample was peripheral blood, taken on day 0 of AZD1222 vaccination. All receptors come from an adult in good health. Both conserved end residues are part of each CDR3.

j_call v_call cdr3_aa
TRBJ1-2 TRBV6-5 CASTLDRERLWGYTF
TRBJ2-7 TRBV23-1 CASSHGTGNVEQYF
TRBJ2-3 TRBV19 CASSKLAGATDTQYF
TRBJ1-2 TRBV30 CAWSPGRRSYGYTF
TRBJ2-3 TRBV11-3 CASSPAMGRGSTDTQYF
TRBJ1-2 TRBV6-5 CASSYSKPRDGYTF
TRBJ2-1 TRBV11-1 CASSLVGLLTSGEQFF
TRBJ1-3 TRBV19 CASKATGGSGNTIYF
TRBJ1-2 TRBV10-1 CASSLRQDYGYTF
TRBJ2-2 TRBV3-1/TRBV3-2 CASSQRGTGELFF
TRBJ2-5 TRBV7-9 CASSPPGTRETQYF
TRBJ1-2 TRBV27 CASSSSREAGDYGYTF
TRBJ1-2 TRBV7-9 CASSLTAVYGYTF
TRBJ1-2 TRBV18 CASSPGTGGGYTF
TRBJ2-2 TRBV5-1 CASSLDTYRGGNTGELFF
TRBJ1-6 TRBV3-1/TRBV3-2 CASSQDRRATNSPLHF
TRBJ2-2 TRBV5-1 CASTLSLKNTGELFF
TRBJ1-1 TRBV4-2 CASSQGGQGAEAFF
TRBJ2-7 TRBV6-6 CASRGGGGSGNYEQYF
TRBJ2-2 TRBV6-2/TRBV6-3 CASTPGRANTGELFF
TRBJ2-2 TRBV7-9 CASSLVHNILNTGELFF
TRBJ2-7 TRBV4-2 CASSQALAGRGKQYF
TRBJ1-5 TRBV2 CASSAANNQPQHF
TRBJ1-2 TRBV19 CASSIVSGGADGYTF
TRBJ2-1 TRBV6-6 CASLGTGEGNEQFF
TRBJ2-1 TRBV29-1 CSVEDPLAGVYNEQFF
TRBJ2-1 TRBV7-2 CASSHGRGLNNEQFF
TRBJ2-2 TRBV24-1 CATSGRMDRGHNTGELFF
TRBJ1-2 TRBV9 CASSASNAYGYTF
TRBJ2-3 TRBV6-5 CASGWGATDTQYF
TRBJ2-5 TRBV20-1 CSASRPPQETQYF
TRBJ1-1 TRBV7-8 CASSLSVVAAFF
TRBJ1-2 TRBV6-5 CASSSSVGQGFGYTF